These 18 T cell receptor beta chains came from one sample sequenced in a study of cytomegalovirus exposure and HLA in healthy donors. The primer mix had 60 Vbeta and 13 Jbeta primers. This table comes from immunoSEQ multiplex PCR, and its TCRdb copy is limited to in-frame clones, with some not included. The sample lists 130,000 or so clones, more than 60% occurring once. The sample was PBMCs. Receptor source: a woman between 35 and 50 years old in good health and CMV-seropositive.

This rearrangement joins TRBV27 to TRBJ2-1; 7 bases are shared with TRBD2. The CDR3 extends over 15 amino acids. CDR1 and CDR2 (germline): MNHEY, SMNVEV (reference sequence). J was trimmed by 2 bases and V by 3 bases; bases with no gene match: 4. DNA of the CDR3: TGTGCCAGCAGTTTGATTGGGGGGGCCTACAATGAGCAGTTCTTC. Translation gives CASSLIGGAYNEQFF.

The CDR3 nucleotides are TGTGCCAGCAGCTCGGGCACTAGCATCGACGAGCAGTACTTC. Translated, it gives CASSSGTSIDEQYF. This chain uses TRBV7-2 with TRBJ2-5, with a possible D match to TRBD2 (6 bases). The J call may be in error: the DNA end matches TRBJ2-7 better. CDR3 size: 14 residues. The germline gives CDR1 SGHTA, CDR2 FQGNSA.

This clone has a handful of counts. In DNA, the CDR3 is TGTGCCTGGAACCTGGACAGGGCGGAGCAGTTCTTC. The encoded protein is CAWNLDRAEQFF. The V gene is TRBV30, the J gene TRBJ2-1; 8 nucleotides agree with TRBD1. Germline values: CDR1 GTSNPN, CDR2 SVGIG (reference sequence). J lost 10 bases, V lost 4 bases, and 6 bases had no gene match. The CDR3 is 12 amino acids.

Comment on this clone: This CDR3 is also generated by other DNA sequences in the sample. J is TRBJ2-7 and V is TRBV7-2; 14 bases match TRBD2. The CDR3 has 14 amino acids. Unmatched junction bases numbered 1, after V lost 3 bases and J lost 6 bases. Germline V CDR1 and CDR2: SGHTA, FQGNSA. The CDR3 DNA reads TGTGCCAGCAGCTTCGGACTAGCGGGGGGCGAGCAGTACTTC. Translating gives CASSFGLAGGEQYF.

The chain employs TRBV20-1 and TRBJ2-1; D is possibly TRBD1 (5 bases). CDR3 length equals 11 residues. The germline gives CDR1 DFQATT, CDR2 SNEGSKA (reference sequence). Trimming left V 5 bases short and J 4 bases short, with 6 bases between. The CDR3 DNA follows: TGCAGTGCTTCAGGGTACAATGAGCAGTTCTTC. Residues: CSASGYNEQFF.

This sequence joins TRBV9 and TRBJ2-1; 12 bases line up with TRBD2. Germline assignment: CDR1 SGDLS and CDR2 YYNGEE. The V segment lost 3 bases and the J segment 7 bases; nucleotides outside the gene matches: 5. The CDR3 spans 15 residues. CDR3 region: CASSASGRAWNEQFF. Here the CDR3 DNA reads TGTGCCAGCAGCGCTAGCGGGAGGGCCTGGAATGAGCAGTTCTTC.

This chain joins TRBV2 and TRBJ1-1; D is ambiguous. Trimming removed 5 bases from V and 1 base from J, with 8 bases in between. Germline V gene data show CDR1 as SNHLY and CDR2 as FYNNEI. CDR3 size: 13 residues. The CDR3 region has the DNA TGTGCCAGCAGTCCTCACACGAACACTGAAGCTTTCTTT. The encoded protein is CASSPHTNTEAFF. The full variable domain, completed using reference TRBV2 and TRBJ1-1, is EPEVTQTPSHQVTQMGQEVILRCVPISNHLYFYWYRQILGQKVEFLVSFYNNEISEKSEIFDDQFSVERPDGSNFTLKIRSTKLEDSAMYFCASSPHTNTEAFFGQGTRLTVV.

The chain has TRBV11-2 and TRBJ2-5; TRBD1 matches 8 bases. CDR1 and CDR2 from the germline V gene are SGHAT and FQNNGV. V shed 0 bases, J shed 5 bases, and the junction held 8 bases outside the gene matches. CDR3 length equals 16 residues. Here the CDR3 reads CASSLEGRGRGETQYF. CDR3 nucleotides: TGTGCCAGCAGCTTAGAAGGCAGGGGGCGCGGGGAGACCCAGTACTTC.

In DNA, the CDR3 is TGTGCCAGCAGCTTAGGTGACAGGGGGCGCAGCTATGGCTACACCTTC. Translation gives CASSLGDRGRSYGYTF. The chain carries TRBV5-4 and TRBJ1-2; 10 positions match TRBD1. Germline assignment: CDR1 SGHNT and CDR2 YYREEE (reference sequence). With 2 bases clipped from V and 4 bases from J, the junction kept 8 bases outside the gene matches. The CDR3 length is 16 residues.

V gene TRBV4-2 combines with J gene TRBJ2-2; weak D call: TRBD2 (6 bases). Germline-derived CDR1 and CDR2 are LGHNA and YNFKEQ. Trimming pared 4 bases from V and 3 bases from J, leaving 18 bases between. The CDR3 extends over 17 amino acids. CDR3 in amino acids: CASSPLVEASDTGELFF. The CDR3 DNA reads TGTGCCAGCAGCCCCCTAGTTGAGGCTAGCGACACCGGGGAGCTGTTTTTT.

The rearrangement links TRBV28 to TRBJ1-5; 12 positions match TRBD1. Germline V gene lookup returns CDR1 MDHEN and CDR2 SYDVKM. The CDR3 is 14 residues long. The ends lost 10 bases at V and 7 bases at J; junction bases unmatched: 8. The CDR3 is CATGTGGIGQPQHF. CDR3 bases: TGTGCCACCGGGACAGGGGGCATTGGACAGCCCCAGCATTTT.

In this sample, this clone turned up a few times. The chain is built from TRBV29-1 and TRBJ1-5, with no clear D. Germline lookup yields CDR1 SQVTM and CDR2 ANQGSEA. Trimming removed 7 bases at V and 0 bases at J, with 7 bases between. This CDR3 contains 12 residues. CDR3 nucleotide sequence: TGCAGCGCCGGGAATAGCAATCAGCCCCAGCATTTT. Translated: CSAGNSNQPQHF. The variable domain in full, completed from reference TRBV29-1 and TRBJ1-5, reads SAVISQKPSRDICQRGTSLTIQCQVDSQVTMMFWYRQQPGQSLTLIATANQGSEATYESGFVIDKFPISRPNLTFSTLTVSNMSPEDSSIYLCSAGNSNQPQHFGDGTRLSIL.

The chain recombines TRBV4-2 with TRBJ2-1; the match to TRBD2 covers 16 bases. After removal of 0 bases from V and 8 bases from J, the junction contained 1 base not matched to a gene. Germline loops: CDR1 LGHNA, CDR2 YNFKEQ. This CDR3 has 16 amino acids. CDR3 DNA sequence: TGTGCCAGCAGCCAAGACGGGACTAGCGGGGGGGATGAGCAGTTCTTC. Translation gives CASSQDGTSGGDEQFF.

This rearrangement joins TRBV15 to TRBJ2-7, with a possible D match to TRBD1 (7 bases). In germline, CDR1 is LNHNV, CDR2 YYDKDF (reference sequence). V was clipped by 0 bases and J by 2 bases, with 14 bases between them. The CDR3 runs 16 residues. In nucleotides, the CDR3 is TGTGCCACCAGCAGAGATCAGGGGGGTCTCCCCTACGAGCAGTACTTC. It yields the protein CATSRDQGGLPYEQYF.

The V gene is TRBV2, the J gene TRBJ1-6; D is perhaps TRBD1 (6 bases). Germline-derived CDR1 and CDR2 are SNHLY and FYNNEI. The germline V and J ends were trimmed by 6 bases and 6 bases, with 18 bases remaining between them. CDR3 size: 16 residues. The CDR3, as DNA: TGTGCCAGCAGATACAACAGGGCCTCAAGTAATTCACCCCTCCACTTT. Residues: CASRYNRASSNSPLHF.

This chain uses TRBV30 with TRBJ1-1; tentative D call: TRBD1 (5 bases). CDR3 size: 15 residues. The V end lost 0 bases, the J end lost 1 base, and 12 bases lay between the germline ends. From germline, CDR1 is GTSNPN and CDR2 SVGIG (reference sequence). For the CDR3, the DNA is TGTGCCTGGAGTGTCCGGGGGGTCCCGAACACTGAAGCTTTCTTT. Its translation: CAWSVRGVPNTEAFF.

This clone occurred once. This sequence joins TRBV7-9 and TRBJ2-3; D is unresolved. The V and J ends lost 2 bases and 0 bases respectively, with 9 bases between them. Per the germline V gene, CDR1 is SEHNR and CDR2 is FQNEAQ (reference sequence). This CDR3 is 15 amino acids long. CDR3 amino acids: CASSLFWSSTDTQYF. The CDR3 DNA is TGTGCCAGCAGCTTATTCTGGAGCAGCACAGATACGCAGTATTTT.

The J gene is TRBJ1-4, the V gene TRBV5-1; 8 bases align to TRBD1. Trimming took 0 bases from V and 8 from J; bases not matched to a gene: 9. This CDR3 has 16 amino acids. Germline assignment: CDR1 SGHRS and CDR2 YFSETQ. CDR3 protein: CASSLDQGASPEKLFF. CDR3 in DNA: TGCGCCAGCAGCTTGGATCAGGGGGCGTCCCCCGAAAAACTGTTTTTT.